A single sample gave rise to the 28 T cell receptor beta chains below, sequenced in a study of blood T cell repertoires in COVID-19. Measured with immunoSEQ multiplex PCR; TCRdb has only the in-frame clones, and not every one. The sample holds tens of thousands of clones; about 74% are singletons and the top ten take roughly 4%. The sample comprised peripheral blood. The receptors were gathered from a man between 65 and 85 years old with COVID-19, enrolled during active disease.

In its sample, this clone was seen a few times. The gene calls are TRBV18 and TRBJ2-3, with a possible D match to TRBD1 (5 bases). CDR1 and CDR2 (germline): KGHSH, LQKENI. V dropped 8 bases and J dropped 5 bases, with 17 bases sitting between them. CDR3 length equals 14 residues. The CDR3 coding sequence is TGTGCCAGCCAAAGGGGCGGAAAGATAGATACGCAGTATTTT. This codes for CASQRGGKIDTQYF. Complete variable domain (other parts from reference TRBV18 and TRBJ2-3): NAGVMQNPRHLVRRRGQEARLRCSPMKGHSHVYWYRQLPEEGLKFMVYLQKENIIDESGMPKERFSAEFPKEGPSILRIQQVVRGDSAAYFCASQRGGKIDTQYFGPGTRLTVL.

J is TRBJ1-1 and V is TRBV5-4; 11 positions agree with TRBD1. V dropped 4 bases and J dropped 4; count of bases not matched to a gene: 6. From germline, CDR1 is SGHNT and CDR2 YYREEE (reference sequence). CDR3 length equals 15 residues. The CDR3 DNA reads TGTGCCAGCAGCACCCCGGGACAGGGGGGCACTGAAGCTTTCTTT. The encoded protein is CASSTPGQGGTEAFF.

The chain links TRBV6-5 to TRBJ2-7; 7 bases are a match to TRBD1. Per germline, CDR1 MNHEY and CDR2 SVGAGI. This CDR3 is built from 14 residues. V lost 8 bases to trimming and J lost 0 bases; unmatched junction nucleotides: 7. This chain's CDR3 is CASRRTGISYEQYF. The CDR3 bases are TGTGCCAGCCGCCGGACAGGAATCTCCTACGAGCAGTACTTC.

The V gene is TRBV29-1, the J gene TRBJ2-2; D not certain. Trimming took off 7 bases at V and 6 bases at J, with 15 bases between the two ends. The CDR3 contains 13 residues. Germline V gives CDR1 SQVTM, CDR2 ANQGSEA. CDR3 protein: CSAEPILAGELFF. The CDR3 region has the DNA TGCAGCGCAGAACCTATATTGGCCGGGGAGCTGTTTTTT.

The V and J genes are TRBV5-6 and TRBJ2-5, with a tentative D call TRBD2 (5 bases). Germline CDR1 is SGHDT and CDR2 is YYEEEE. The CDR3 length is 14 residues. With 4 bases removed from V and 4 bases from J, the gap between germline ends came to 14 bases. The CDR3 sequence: CASSLRERGETQYF. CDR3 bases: TGTGCCAGCAGCCTCCGGGAAAGAGGAGAGACCCAGTACTTC. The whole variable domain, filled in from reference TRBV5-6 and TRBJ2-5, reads DAGVTQSPTHLIKTRGQQVTLRCSPKSGHDTVSWYQQALGQGPQFIFQYYEEEERQRGNFPDRFSGHQFPNYSSELNVNALLLGDSALYLCASSLRERGETQYFGPGTRLLVL.

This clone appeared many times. For the CDR3, the DNA is TGCGCCAGCAGCCCCGGACTAGCGGGACAGAATGAGCAGTTCTTC. Translating it yields CASSPGLAGQNEQFF. V is TRBV4-1 and J is TRBJ2-1; 12 positions match TRBD2. CDR3 size: 15 residues. Germline CDR1 and CDR2: MGHRA and YSYEKL. J was trimmed by 7 bases and V by 4 bases; bases with no gene match: 5.

CDR3 sequence: CASSPQGPTNEKLFF. CDR3 in DNA: TGTGCCAGCAGCCCACAGGGTCCGACTAATGAAAAACTGTTTTTT. This chain links TRBV7-9 with TRBJ1-4, with a tentative D call TRBD1 (6 bases). The V gene lost 5 bases and the J gene lost 2 bases, with 12 bases spanning the gap. The CDR3 covers 15 residues. Germline assignment: CDR1 SEHNR and CDR2 FQNEAQ (reference sequence).

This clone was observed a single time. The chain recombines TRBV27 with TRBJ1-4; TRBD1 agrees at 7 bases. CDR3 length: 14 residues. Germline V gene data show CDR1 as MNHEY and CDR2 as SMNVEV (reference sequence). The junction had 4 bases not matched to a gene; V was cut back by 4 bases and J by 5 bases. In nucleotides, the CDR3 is TGTGCCAGCAGTTCGACAGGGAAAAATGAAAAACTGTTTTTT. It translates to CASSSTGKNEKLFF.

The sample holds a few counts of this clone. The CDR3 here is CASSLDRGSYNEQFF. The CDR3 DNA is TGTGCCAGCAGCCTCGACAGGGGATCCTACAATGAGCAGTTCTTC. This chain joins TRBV27 and TRBJ2-1; TRBD1 matches 8 bases. CDR1 and CDR2 (germline): MNHEY, SMNVEV (reference sequence). V was pared by 6 bases and J by 1 base, with 5 bases of the junction left unmatched. This CDR3 has 15 amino acids.

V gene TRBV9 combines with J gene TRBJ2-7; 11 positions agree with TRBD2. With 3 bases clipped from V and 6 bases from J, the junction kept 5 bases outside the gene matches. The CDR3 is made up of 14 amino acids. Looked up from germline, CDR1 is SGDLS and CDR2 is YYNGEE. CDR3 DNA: TGTGCCAGCAGCGAAATAGCGGGAGGGGGCGAGCAGTACTTC. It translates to CASSEIAGGGEQYF.

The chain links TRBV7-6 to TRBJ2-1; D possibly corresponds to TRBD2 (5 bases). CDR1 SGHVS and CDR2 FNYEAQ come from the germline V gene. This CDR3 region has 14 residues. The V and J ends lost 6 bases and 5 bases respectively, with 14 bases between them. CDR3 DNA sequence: TGTGCCAGCAGTAGGTTCAGGCGGGACAATGAGCAGTTCTTC. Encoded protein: CASSRFRRDNEQFF.

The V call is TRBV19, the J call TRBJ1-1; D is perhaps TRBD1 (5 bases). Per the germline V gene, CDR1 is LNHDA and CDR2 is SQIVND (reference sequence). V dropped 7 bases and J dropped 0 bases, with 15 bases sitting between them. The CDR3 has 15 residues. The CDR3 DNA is TGTGCCAGTAAGTGGGGCAGTTACATGAACACTGAAGCTTTCTTT. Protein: CASKWGSYMNTEAFF.

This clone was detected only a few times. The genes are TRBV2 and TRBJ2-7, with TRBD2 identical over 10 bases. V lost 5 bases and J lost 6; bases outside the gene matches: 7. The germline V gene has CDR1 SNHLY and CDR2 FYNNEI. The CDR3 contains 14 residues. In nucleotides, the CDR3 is TGTGCCAGCAGTTACTTAGCGGGAGGAGTCGAGCAGTACTTC. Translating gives CASSYLAGGVEQYF.

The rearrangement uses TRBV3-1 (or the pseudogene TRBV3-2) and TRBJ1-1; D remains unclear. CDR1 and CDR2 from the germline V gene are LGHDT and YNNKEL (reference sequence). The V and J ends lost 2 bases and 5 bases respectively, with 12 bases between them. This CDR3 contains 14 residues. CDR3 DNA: TGTGCCAGCAGCCAAAACTCTGGAGGGACTGAAGCTTTCTTT. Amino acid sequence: CASSQNSGGTEAFF.

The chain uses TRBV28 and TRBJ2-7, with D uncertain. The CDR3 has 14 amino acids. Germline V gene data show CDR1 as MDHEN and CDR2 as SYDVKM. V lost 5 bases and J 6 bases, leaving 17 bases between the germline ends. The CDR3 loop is CASSLPLADREQYF. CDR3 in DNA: TGTGCCAGCAGTCTACCCCTTGCGGATCGCGAGCAGTACTTC.

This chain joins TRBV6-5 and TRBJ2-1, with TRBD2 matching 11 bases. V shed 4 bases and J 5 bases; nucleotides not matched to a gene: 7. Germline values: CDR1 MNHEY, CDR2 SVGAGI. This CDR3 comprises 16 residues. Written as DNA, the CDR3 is TGTGCCAGCAGTTCCCCCGGGACTAGCGGCGACAATGAGCAGTTCTTC. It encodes CASSSPGTSGDNEQFF.

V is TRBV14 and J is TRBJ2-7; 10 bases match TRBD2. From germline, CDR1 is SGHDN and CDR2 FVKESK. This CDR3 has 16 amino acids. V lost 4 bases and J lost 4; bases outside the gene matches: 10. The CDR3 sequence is CASSPHTTSGPYEQYF. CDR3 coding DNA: TGTGCCAGCAGCCCCCACACGACTAGCGGGCCTTACGAGCAGTACTTC.

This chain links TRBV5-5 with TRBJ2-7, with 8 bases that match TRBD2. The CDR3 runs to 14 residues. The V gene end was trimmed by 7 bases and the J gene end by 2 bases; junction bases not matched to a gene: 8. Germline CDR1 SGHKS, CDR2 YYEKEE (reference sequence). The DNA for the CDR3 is TGTGCCAGCCACCCGGGACTAGAGACCTACGAGCAGTACTTC. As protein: CASHPGLETYEQYF.

The CDR3 DNA reads as TGTGCCAGCAGCGCGCCTCCGGGACAGGGGGGGCAGTTCTTC. The encoded protein is CASSAPPGQGGQFF. The chain has TRBV9 and TRBJ2-1, with TRBD1 matching over 11 bases. V lost 3 bases and J lost 12; bases outside the gene matches: 8. This CDR3 region has 14 residues. Germline values: CDR1 SGDLS, CDR2 YYNGEE.

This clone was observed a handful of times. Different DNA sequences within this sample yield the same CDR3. The CDR3 sequence: CASSWGGNQPQHF. The CDR3 DNA reads TGTGCCAGCAGTTGGGGCGGCAATCAGCCCCAGCATTTT. This chain joins TRBV6-2 or TRBV6-3 and TRBJ1-5, with D possibly TRBD1 on 5 matching bases. Trimming removed 4 bases from V and 2 bases from J, with 6 bases in between. Germline values: CDR1 MNHEY, CDR2 SVGEGT. This CDR3 region has 13 residues.

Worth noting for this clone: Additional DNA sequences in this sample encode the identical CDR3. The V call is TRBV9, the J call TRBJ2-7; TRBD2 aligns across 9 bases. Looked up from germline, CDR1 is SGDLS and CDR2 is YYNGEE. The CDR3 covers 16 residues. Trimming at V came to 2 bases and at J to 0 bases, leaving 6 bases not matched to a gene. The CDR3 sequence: CASSVQAGGSSYEQYF. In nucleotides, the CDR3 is TGTGCCAGCAGCGTTCAGGCGGGAGGGAGCTCCTACGAGCAGTACTTC. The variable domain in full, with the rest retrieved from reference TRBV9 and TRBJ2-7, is DSGVTQTPKHLITATGQRVTLRCSPRSGDLSVYWYQQSLDQGLQFLIQYYNGEERAKGNILERFSAQQFPDLHSELNLSSLELGDSALYFCASSVQAGGSSYEQYFGPGTRLTVT.

DNA of the CDR3: TGTGCCAGTAGTGACAGGGGACTAGCGGGAGGCAATGAGCAGTTCTTC. Translated, it gives CASSDRGLAGGNEQFF. The rearrangement links TRBV19 to TRBJ2-1; TRBD2 matches at 15 bases. Germline V gives CDR1 LNHDA, CDR2 SQIVND (reference sequence). CDR3 length: 16 residues. V shed 5 bases and J 6 bases; nucleotides not matched to a gene: 5. Full variable domain (outside the CDR3, taken from reference TRBV19 and TRBJ2-1): DGGITQSPKYLFRKEGQNVTLSCEQNLNHDAMYWYRQDPGQGLRLIYYSQIVNDFQKGDIAEGYSVSREKKESFPLTVTSAQKNPTAFYLCASSDRGLAGGNEQFFGPGTRLTVL.

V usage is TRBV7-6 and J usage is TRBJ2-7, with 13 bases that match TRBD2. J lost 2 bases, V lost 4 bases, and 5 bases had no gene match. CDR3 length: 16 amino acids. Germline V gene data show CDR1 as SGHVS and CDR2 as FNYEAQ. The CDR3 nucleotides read TGTGCCAGCAGCTCCGGACTAGCGGGAGATACCTACGAGCAGTACTTC. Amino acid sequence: CASSSGLAGDTYEQYF.

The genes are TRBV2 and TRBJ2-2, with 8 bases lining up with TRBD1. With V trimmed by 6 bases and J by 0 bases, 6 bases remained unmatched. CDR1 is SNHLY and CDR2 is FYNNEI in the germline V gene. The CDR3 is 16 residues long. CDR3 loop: CASSGQGITNTGELFF. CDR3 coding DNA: TGTGCCAGCAGCGGACAGGGCATTACGAACACCGGGGAGCTGTTTTTT.

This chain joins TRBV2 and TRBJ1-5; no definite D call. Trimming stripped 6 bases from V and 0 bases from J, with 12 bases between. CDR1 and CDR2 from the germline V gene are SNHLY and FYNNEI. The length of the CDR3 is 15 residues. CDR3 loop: CASSETDYSNQPQHF. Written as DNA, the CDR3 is TGTGCCAGCAGCGAAACAGATTATAGCAATCAGCCCCAGCATTTT.

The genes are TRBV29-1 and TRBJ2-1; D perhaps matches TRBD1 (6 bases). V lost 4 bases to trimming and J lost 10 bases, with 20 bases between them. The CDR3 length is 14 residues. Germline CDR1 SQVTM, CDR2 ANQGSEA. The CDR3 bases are TGCAGCGTTGGTCAGCGACAGGTCGGAGGCGAGCAGTTCTTC. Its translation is CSVGQRQVGGEQFF.

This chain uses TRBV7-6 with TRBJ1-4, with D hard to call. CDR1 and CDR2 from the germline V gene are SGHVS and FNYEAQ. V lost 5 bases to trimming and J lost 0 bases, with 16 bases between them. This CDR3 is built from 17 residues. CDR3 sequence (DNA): TGTGCCAGCAGCCAATCGCTAGACCCGGCAACTAATGAAAAACTGTTTTTT. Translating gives CASSQSLDPATNEKLFF.

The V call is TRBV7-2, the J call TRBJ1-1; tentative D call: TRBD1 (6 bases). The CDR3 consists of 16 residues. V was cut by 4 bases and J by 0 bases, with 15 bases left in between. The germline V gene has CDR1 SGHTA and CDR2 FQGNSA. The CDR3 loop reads CASSWGPDRLNTEAFF. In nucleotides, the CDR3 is TGTGCCAGCAGCTGGGGCCCGGACAGACTGAACACTGAAGCTTTCTTT.